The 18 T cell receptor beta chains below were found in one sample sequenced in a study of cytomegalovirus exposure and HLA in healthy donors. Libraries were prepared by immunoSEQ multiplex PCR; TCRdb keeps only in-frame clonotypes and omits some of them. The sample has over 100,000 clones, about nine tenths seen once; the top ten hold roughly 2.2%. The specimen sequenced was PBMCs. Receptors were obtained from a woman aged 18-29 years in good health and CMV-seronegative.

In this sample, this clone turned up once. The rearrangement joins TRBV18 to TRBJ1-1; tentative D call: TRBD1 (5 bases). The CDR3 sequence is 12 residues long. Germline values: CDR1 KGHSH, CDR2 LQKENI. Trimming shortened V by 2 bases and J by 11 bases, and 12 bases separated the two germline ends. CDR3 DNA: TGTGCCAGCTCACCATCCAGGGAGGGGGCTTTCTTT. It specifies CASSPSREGAFF.

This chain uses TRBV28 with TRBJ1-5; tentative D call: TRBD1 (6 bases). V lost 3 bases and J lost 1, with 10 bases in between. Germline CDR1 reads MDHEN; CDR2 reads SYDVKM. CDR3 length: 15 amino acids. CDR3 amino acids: CASSLGTTSNQPQHF. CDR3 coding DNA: TGTGCCAGCAGTTTGGGGACAACCAGCAATCAGCCCCAGCATTTT.

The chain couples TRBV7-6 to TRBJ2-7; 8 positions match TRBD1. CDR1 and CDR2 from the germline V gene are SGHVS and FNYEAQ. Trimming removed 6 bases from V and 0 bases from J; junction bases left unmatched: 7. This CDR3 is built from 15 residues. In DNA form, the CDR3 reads TGTGCCAGCAGTTCCGGGACAGGCCACTCCTACGAGCAGTACTTC. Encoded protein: CASSSGTGHSYEQYF.

In DNA form, the CDR3 reads TGTGCCAGCAGGAGTAGCGGAACTAGCACAGATACGCAGTATTTT. Translated: CASRSSGTSTDTQYF. The chain links TRBV6-5 to TRBJ2-3; perhaps TRBD2 as D (6 bases). The length of the CDR3 is 15 residues. V lost 6 bases, J lost 0 bases, and 13 bases lay in between. CDR1 and CDR2 from the germline V gene are MNHEY and SVGAGI.

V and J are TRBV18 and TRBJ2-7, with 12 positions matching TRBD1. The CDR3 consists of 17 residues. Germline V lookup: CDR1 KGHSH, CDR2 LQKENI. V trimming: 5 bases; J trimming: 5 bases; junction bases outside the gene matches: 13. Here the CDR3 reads CASSALLRGQGADEQYF. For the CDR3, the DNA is TGTGCCAGCTCAGCACTACTACGGGGACAGGGGGCTGACGAGCAGTACTTC.

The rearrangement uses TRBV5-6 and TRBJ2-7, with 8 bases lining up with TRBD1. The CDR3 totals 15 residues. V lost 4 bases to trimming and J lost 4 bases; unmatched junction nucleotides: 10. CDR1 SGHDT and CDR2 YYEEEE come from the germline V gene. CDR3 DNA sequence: TGTGCCAGCAGCGGTGGACAGGGCGTGTGGTACGAGCAGTACTTC. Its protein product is CASSGGQGVWYEQYF.

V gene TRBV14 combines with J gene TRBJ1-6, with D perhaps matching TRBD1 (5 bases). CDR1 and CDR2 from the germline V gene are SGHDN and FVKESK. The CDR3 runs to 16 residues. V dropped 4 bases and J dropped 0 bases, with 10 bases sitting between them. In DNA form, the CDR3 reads TGTGCCAGCAGCCCCCGACAGAGCTCCTATAATTCACCCCTCCACTTT. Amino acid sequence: CASSPRQSSYNSPLHF.

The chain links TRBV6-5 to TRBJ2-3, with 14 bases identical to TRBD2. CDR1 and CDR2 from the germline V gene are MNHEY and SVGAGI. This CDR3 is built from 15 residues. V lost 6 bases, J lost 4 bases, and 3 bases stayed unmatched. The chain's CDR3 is CASSGTSGRSDTQYF. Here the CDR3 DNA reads TGTGCCAGCAGCGGGACTAGCGGGAGATCAGATACGCAGTATTTT.

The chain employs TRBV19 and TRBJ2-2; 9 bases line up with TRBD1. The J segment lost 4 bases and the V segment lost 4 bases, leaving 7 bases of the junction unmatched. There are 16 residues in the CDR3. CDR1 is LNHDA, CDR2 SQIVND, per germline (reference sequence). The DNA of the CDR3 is TGTGCCAGTAGTAAAAACAGGGGGCAGGGCACCGGGGAGCTGTTTTTT. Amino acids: CASSKNRGQGTGELFF.

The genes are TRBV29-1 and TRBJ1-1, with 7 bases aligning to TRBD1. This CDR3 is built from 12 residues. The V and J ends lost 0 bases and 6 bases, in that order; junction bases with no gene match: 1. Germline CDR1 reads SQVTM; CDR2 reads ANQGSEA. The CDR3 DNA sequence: TGCAGCGTTGAAGATAGGGGGCCTGAAGCTTTCTTT. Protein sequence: CSVEDRGPEAFF.

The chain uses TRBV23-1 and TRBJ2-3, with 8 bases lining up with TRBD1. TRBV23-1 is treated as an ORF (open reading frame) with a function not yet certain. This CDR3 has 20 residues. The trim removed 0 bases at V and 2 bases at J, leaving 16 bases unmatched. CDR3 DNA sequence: TGCGCCAGCAGTCAATCCTCCGGGACAGTGTCTCAGGGGGCCACAGATACGCAGTATTTT. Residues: CASSQSSGTVSQGATDTQYF.

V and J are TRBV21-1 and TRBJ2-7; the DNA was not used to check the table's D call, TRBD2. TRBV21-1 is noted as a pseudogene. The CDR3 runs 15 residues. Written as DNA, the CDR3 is TGTGCCAGCAGCCCCCTAGCGGGAAGGACCTACGAGCAGTACTTC. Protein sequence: CASSPLAGRTYEQYF.

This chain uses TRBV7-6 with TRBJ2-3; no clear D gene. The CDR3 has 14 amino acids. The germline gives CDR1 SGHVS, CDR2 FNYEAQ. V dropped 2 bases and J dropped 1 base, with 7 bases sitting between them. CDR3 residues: CASSLTIRTDTQYF. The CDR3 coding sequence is TGTGCCAGCAGCTTAACTATTCGCACAGATACGCAGTATTTT.

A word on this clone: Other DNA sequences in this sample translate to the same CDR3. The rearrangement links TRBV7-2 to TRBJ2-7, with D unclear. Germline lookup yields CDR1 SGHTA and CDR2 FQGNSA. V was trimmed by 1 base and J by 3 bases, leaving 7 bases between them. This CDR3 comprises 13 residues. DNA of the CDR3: TGTGCCAGCAGCTTAGATCCTAGCTACGAGCAGTACTTC. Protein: CASSLDPSYEQYF.

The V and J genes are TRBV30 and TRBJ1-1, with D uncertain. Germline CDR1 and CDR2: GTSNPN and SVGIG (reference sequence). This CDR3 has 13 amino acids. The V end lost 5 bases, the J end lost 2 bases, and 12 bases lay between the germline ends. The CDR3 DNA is TGTGCCTGGGACCGCCGCGGCAACACTGAAGCTTTCTTT. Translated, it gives CAWDRRGNTEAFF.

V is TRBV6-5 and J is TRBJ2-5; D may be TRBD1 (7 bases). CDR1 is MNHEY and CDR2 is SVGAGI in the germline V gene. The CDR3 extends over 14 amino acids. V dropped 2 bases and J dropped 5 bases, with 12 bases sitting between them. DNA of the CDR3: TGTGCCAGCAGTTACGTACAGGGGAGGGAGACCCAGTACTTC. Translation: CASSYVQGRETQYF.

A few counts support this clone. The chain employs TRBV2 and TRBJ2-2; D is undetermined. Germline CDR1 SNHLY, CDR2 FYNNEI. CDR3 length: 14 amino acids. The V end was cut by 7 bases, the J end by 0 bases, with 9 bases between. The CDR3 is CASNAYANTGELFF. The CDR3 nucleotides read TGTGCCAGCAATGCCTACGCGAACACCGGGGAGCTGTTTTTT.

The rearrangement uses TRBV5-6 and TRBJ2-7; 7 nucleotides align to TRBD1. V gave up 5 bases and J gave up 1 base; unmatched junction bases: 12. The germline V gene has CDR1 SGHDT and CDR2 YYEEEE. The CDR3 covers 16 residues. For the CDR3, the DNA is TGTGCCAGCAGGCCCCAGGGGGTAGTTAGATCCTACGAGCAGTACTTC. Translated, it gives CASRPQGVVRSYEQYF.